This is a list of T cell receptor beta chains from one sample in a study of shared clonotypes between healthy human individuals. Clones were sequenced by immunoSEQ multiplex PCR, and TCRdb holds only the in-frame ones, with some missing. The sample contains 2 million to 2.5 million clones, 92% of which appear only once. What was sequenced was naive CD4+ T cells from PBMCs. All receptors derive from a man in his late teens or twenties in good health. Some clones in this sample may be carry-over from other donors' samples. Each CDR3 is given with its conserved first and last residue.

TRBV5-1	CASSLAVDGATDTQYF
TRBV6-1	CASITGQGNTEAFF
TRBV5-5	CASSWGGRIYYEQYF
TRBV5-1	CASSLWGQEITDTQYF
TRBV28	CASSPFLGLAAHEQFF
TRBV2	CARRTGLGTEAFF
TRBV28	CASSGGQANTEAFF
TRBV15	CATSRDKQYNEQFF
TRBV29-1	CSVEEGVGDEQFF
TRBV28	CASSPTREGPYTGELFF
TRBV6-6	CASSYGEGAEAFF
TRBV7-2	CASSLPRETQYF
TRBV27	CASTSLGYNSPLHF
TRBV19	CASSMDWYGEQFF
TRBV6-6	CASRAGHTSSYEQYF
TRBV7-9	CASSFGLEQYF
TRBV6-5	CASTSFGELFF
TRBV5-1	CASSLVAANTGELFF
TRBV30	CAWSVRGQSLHF
TRBV9	CASSVRGLAGPYEQYF
TRBV7-6	CASSRGVSGAQETQYF
TRBV9	CASSPPVGGPPNTGELFF